Listed here is a single TCR beta chain. Its target is unknown. The data were taken from a study of cytomegalovirus exposure and HLA in healthy donors. Study context: Among the approximately 430 donors who were genotyped, about 79% fell in the genetic ancestry cluster that is associated with self-reported Caucasian donors. Study-wide results and caveats: TRBV6-2, TRBV6-3 and other indistinguishable V segments were excluded.

The V and J ends lost 0 bases and 3 bases respectively, with 17 bases between them. Per germline, CDR1 SGDLS and CDR2 YYNGEE. The CDR3 spans 17 residues. In the PCR, 60 Vbeta and 13 Jbeta primers were used. Data came from immunoSEQ multiplex PCR; TCRdb stores just in-frame clones and leaves some out. The sample has 100,000 to 150,000 clones, 81% seen once. The TCR was taken from a man between 18 and 35 years old in good health and CMV-seropositive. The J gene is TRBJ2-3, the V gene TRBV9; tentative D call: TRBD1 (6 bases). The sequenced material came from PBMCs. CDR3 amino acids: CASSVGETGLETDTQYF. In nucleotides, the CDR3 is TGTGCCAGCAGCGTAGGGGAAACAGGGTTGGAGACAGATACGCAGTATTTT.